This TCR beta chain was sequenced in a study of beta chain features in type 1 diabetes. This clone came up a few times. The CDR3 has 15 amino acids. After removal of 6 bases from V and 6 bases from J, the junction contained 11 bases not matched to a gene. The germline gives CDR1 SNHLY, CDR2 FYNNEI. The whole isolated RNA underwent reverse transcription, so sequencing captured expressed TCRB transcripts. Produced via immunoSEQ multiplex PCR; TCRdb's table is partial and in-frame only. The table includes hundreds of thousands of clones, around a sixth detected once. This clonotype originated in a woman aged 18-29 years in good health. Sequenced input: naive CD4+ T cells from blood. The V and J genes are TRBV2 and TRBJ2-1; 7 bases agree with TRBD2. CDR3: CASSSQAGAVNEQFF. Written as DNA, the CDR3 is TGTGCCAGCAGCAGCCAGGCGGGAGCGGTCAATGAGCAGTTCTTC.